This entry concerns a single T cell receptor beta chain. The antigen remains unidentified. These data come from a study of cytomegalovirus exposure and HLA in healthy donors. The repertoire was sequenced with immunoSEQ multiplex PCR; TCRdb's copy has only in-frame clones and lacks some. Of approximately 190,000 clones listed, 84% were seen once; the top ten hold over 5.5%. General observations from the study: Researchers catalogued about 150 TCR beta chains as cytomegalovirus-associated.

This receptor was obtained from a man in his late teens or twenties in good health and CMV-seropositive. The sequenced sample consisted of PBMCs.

For the CDR3, the DNA is TGTGCCAGCAGCCAAGCGGACAGGAACACCGGGGAGCTGTTTTTT. Encoded protein: CASSQADRNTGELFF. This sequence joins TRBV4-2 and TRBJ2-2; tentative D call: TRBD1 (6 bases). The length of the CDR3 is 15 residues. The V and J ends lost 1 base and 1 base respectively, with 7 bases between them. Per the germline V gene, CDR1 is LGHNA and CDR2 is YNFKEQ.